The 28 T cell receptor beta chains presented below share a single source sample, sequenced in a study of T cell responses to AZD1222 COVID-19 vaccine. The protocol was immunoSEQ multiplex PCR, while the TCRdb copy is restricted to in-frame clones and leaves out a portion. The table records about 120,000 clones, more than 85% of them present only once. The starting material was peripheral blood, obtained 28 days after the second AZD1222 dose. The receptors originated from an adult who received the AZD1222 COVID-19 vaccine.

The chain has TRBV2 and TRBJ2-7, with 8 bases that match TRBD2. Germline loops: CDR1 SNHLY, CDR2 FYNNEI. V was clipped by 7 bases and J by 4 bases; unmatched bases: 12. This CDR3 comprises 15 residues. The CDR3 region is CASTSGGARIYEQYF. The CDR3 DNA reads TGTGCCAGCACCTCCGGGGGGGCGCGAATATACGAGCAGTACTTC.

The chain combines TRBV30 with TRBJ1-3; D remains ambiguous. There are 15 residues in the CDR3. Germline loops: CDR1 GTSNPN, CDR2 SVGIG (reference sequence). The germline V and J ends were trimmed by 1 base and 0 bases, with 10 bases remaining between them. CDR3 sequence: CAWSEGSLSGNTIYF. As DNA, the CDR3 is TGTGCCTGGAGTGAAGGCAGCCTCTCTGGAAACACCATATATTTT.

The CDR3 sequence: CASSAGEGETQYF. DNA for the CDR3: TGTGCCAGCAGTGCGGGGGAGGGGGAGACCCAGTACTTC. The chain employs TRBV2 and TRBJ2-5, with 7 bases matching TRBD2. Per germline, CDR1 SNHLY and CDR2 FYNNEI. The CDR3 spans 13 residues. V dropped 4 bases and J dropped 5; count of bases not matched to a gene: 4.

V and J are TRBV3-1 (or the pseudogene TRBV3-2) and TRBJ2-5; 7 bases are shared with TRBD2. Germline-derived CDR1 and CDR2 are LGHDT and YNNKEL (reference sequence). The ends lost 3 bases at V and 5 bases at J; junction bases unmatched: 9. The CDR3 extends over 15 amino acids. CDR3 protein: CASSQIAGARETQYF. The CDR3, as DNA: TGTGCCAGCAGCCAGATTGCGGGAGCGAGGGAGACCCAGTACTTC.

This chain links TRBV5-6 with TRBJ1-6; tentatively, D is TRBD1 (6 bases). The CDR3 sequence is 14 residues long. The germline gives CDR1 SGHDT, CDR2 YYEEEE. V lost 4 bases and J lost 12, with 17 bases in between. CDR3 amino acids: CASSVSDRNRPLHF. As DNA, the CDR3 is TGTGCCAGCAGCGTTTCTGACAGGAATCGACCCCTCCACTTT. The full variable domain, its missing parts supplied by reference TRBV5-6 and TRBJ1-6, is DAGVTQSPTHLIKTRGQQVTLRCSPKSGHDTVSWYQQALGQGPQFIFQYYEEEERQRGNFPDRFSGHQFPNYSSELNVNALLLGDSALYLCASSVSDRNRPLHFGNGTRLTVT.

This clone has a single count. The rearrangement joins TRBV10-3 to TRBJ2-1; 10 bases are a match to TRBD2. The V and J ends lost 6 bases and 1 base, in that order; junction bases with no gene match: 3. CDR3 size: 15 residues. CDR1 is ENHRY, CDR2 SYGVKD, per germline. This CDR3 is CAIRPSGGSYNEQFF. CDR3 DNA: TGTGCCATCAGGCCTAGCGGGGGATCCTACAATGAGCAGTTCTTC.

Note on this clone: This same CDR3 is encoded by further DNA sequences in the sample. The CDR3 sequence is CASSQGRQGGGKLFF. As DNA, the CDR3 is TGCGCCAGCAGCCAAGGCCGACAGGGGGGCGGAAAACTGTTTTTT. The genes are TRBV4-1 and TRBJ1-4, with 9 bases identical to TRBD1. The length of the CDR3 is 15 residues. Germline V gene lookup returns CDR1 MGHRA and CDR2 YSYEKL. Trimming removed 1 base from V and 10 bases from J; junction bases left unmatched: 7.

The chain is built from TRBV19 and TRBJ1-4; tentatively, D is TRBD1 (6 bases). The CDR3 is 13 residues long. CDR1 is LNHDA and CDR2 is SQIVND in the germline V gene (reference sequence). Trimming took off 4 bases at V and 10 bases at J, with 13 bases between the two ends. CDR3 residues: CASSTSTGTKLFF. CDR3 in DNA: TGTGCCAGTAGTACAAGTACAGGGACAAAACTGTTTTTT.

CDR3 sequence: CASSFTGTAFYEQYF. As DNA, the CDR3 is TGTGCCAGCAGCTTCACCGGGACAGCATTCTACGAGCAGTACTTC. The genes are TRBV5-4 and TRBJ2-7; 7 bases are a match to TRBD1. The CDR3 has 15 amino acids. CDR1 is SGHNT, CDR2 YYREEE, per germline (reference sequence). V dropped 2 bases and J dropped 3; count of bases not matched to a gene: 8.

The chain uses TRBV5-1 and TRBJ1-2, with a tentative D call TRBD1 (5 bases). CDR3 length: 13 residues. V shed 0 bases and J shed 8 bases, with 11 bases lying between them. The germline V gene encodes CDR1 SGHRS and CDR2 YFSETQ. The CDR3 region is CASSLAGDRGYTF. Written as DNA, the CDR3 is TGCGCCAGCAGCTTGGCGGGGGATCGAGGCTACACCTTC.

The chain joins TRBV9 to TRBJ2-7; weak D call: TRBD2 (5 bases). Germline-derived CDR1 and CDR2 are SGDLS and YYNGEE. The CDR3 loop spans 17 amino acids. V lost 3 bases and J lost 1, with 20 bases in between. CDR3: CASSAGAVKGQSYEQYF. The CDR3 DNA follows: TGTGCCAGCAGCGCTGGAGCGGTAAAGGGCCAGTCCTACGAGCAGTACTTC.

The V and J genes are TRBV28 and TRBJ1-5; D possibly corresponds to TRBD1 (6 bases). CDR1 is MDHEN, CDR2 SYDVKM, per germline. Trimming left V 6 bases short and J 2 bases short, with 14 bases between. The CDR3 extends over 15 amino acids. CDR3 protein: CASRKPKGGNQPQHF. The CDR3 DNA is TGTGCCAGCAGAAAGCCAAAGGGGGGCAATCAGCCCCAGCATTTT.

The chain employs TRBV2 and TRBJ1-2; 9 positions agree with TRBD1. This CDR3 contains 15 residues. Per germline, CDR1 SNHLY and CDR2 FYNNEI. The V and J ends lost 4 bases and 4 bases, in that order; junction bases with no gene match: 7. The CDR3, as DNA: TGTGCCAGCAGTGGCCGGGACAGGGTTTCCTATGGCTACACCTTC. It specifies CASSGRDRVSYGYTF.

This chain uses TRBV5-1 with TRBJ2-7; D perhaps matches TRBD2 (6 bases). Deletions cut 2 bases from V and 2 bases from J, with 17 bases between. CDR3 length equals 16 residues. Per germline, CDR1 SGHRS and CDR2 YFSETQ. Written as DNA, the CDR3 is TGCGCCAGCAGCTTCTCTGTGGGAGGTGACACCTACGAGCAGTACTTC. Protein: CASSFSVGGDTYEQYF.

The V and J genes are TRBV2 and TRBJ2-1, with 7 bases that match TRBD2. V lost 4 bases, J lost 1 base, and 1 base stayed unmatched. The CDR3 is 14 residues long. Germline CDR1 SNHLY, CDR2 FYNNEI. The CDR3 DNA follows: TGTGCCAGCAGTGTAGCGGGTTCCTACAATGAGCAGTTCTTC. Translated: CASSVAGSYNEQFF.

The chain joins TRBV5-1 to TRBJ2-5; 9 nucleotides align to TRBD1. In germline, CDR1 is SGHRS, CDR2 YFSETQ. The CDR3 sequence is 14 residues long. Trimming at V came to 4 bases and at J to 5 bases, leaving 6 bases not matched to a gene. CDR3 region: CASSRTGDAETQYF. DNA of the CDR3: TGCGCCAGCAGCCGGACAGGGGATGCGGAGACCCAGTACTTC.

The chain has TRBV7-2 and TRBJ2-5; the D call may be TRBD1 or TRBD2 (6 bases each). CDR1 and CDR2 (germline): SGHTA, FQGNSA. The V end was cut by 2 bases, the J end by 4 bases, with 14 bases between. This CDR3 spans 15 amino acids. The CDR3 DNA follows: TGTGCCAGCAGCTTAAACGGGGGCTGGGGAGAGACCCAGTACTTC. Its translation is CASSLNGGWGETQYF.

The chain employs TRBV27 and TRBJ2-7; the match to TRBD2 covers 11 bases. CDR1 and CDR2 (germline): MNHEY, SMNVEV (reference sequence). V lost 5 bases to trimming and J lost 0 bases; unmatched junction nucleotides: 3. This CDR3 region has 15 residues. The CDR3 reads CASSPGTSGSYEQYF. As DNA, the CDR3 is TGTGCCAGCAGTCCCGGGACTAGCGGCTCCTACGAGCAGTACTTC.

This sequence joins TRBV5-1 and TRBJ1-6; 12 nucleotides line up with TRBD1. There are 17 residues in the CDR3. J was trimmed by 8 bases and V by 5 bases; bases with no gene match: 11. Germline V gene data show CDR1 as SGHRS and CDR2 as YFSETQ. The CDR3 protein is CASRPTGTGGPYSPLHF. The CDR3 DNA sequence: TGCGCCAGCAGGCCCACCGGGACAGGGGGCCCGTATTCACCCCTCCACTTT.

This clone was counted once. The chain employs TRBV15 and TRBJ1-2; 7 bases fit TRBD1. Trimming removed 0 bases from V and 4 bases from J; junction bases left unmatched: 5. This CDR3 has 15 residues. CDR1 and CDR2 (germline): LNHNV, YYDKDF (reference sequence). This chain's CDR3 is CATSRDKGQRYGYTF. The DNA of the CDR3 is TGTGCCACCAGCAGAGATAAGGGACAGCGCTATGGCTACACCTTC.

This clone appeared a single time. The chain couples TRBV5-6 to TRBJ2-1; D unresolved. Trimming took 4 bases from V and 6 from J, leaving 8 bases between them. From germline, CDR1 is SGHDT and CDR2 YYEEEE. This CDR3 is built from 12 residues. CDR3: CASSQFSNEQFF. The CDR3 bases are TGTGCCAGCAGCCAGTTTAGCAATGAGCAGTTCTTC. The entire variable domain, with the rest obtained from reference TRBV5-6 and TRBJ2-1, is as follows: DAGVTQSPTHLIKTRGQQVTLRCSPKSGHDTVSWYQQALGQGPQFIFQYYEEEERQRGNFPDRFSGHQFPNYSSELNVNALLLGDSALYLCASSQFSNEQFFGPGTRLTVL.

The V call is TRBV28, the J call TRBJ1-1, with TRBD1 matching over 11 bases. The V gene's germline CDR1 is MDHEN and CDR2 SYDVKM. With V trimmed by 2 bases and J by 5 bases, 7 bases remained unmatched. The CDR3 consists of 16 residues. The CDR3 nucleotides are TGTGCCAGCAGTTTAAGGCGCCGGGACAGGGGGACTGAAGCTTTCTTT. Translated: CASSLRRRDRGTEAFF.

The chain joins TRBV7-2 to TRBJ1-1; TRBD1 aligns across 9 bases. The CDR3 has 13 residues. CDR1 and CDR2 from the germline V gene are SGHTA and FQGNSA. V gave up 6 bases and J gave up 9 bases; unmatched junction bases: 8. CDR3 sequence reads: CASSQGQGRKAFF. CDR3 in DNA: TGTGCCAGCAGTCAGGGACAGGGAAGAAAAGCTTTCTTT.

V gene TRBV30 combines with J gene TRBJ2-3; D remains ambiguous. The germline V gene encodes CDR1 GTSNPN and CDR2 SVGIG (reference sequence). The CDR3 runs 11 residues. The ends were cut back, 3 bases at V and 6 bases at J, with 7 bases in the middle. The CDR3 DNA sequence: TGTGCCTGGAGACTCGGGGATACGCAGTATTTT. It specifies CAWRLGDTQYF.

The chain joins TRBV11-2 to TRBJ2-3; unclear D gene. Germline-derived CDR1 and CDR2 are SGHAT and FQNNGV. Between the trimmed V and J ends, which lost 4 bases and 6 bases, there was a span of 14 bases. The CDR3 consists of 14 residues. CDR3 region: CASSSLSGRDTQYF. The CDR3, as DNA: TGTGCCAGCAGCTCCCTCTCAGGACGGGATACGCAGTATTTT.

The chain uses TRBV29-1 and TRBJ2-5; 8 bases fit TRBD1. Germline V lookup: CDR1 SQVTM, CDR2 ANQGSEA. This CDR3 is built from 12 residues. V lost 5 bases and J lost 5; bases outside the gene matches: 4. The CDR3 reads CSVSHRGETQYF. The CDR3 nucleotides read TGCAGCGTTAGTCACAGGGGGGAGACCCAGTACTTC.

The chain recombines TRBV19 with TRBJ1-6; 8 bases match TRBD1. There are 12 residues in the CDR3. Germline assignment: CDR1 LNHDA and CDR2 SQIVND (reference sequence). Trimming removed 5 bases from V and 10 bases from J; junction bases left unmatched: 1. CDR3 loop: CASSRQGSPLHF. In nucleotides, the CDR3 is TGTGCCAGTAGTCGACAGGGGTCACCCCTCCACTTT.

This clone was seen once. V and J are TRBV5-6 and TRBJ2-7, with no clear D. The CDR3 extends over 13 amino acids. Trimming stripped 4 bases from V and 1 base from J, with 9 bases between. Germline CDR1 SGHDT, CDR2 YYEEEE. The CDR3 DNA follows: TGTGCCAGCAGCAACGGACGTTCCTACGAGCAGTACTTC. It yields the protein CASSNGRSYEQYF. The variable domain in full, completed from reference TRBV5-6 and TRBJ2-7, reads DAGVTQSPTHLIKTRGQQVTLRCSPKSGHDTVSWYQQALGQGPQFIFQYYEEEERQRGNFPDRFSGHQFPNYSSELNVNALLLGDSALYLCASSNGRSYEQYFGPGTRLTVT.